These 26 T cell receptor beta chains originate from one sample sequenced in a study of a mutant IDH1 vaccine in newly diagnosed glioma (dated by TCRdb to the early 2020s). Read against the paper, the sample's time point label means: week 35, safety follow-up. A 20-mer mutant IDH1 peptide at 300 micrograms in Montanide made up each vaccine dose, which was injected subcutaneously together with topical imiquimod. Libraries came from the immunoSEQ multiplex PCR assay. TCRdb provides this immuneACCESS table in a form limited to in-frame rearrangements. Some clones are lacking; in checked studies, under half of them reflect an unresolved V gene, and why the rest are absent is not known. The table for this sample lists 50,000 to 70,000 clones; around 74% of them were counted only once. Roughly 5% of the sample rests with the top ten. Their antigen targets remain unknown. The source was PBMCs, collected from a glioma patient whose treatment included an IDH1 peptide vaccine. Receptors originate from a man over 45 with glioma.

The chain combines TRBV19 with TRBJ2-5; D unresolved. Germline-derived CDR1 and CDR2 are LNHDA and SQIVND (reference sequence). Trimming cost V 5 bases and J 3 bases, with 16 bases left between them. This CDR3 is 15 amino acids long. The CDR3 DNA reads TGTGCCAGTAGTGGTCCGGCGTTAATGGAAGAGACCCAGTACTTC. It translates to CASSGPALMEETQYF.

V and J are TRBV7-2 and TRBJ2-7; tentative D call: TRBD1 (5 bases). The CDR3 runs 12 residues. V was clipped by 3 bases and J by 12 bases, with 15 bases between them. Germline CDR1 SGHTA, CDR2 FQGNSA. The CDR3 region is CASSFTGRVTYF. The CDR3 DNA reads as TGTGCCAGCAGCTTCACAGGCAGGGTTACGTACTTC.

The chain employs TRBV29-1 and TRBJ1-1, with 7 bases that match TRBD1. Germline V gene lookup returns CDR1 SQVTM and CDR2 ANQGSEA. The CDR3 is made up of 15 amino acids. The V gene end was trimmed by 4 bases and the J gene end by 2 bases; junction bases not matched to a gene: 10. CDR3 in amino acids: CSVVGPGQTNTEAFF. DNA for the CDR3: TGCAGCGTTGTAGGTCCGGGACAGACAAACACTGAAGCTTTCTTT.

CDR3 residues: CASSLWDTSSYNEQFF. In nucleotides, the CDR3 is TGTGCCAGCAGCTTATGGGACACTAGCTCCTACAATGAGCAGTTCTTC. J is TRBJ2-1 and V is TRBV7-9; D is perhaps TRBD1 (6 bases). Germline loops: CDR1 SEHNR, CDR2 FQNEAQ (reference sequence). The CDR3 has 16 amino acids. V lost 2 bases, J lost 0 bases, and 11 bases lay in between. Full variable domain (rest looked up from reference TRBV7-9 and TRBJ2-1): DTGVSQNPRHKITKRGQNVTFRCDPISEHNRLYWYRQTLGQGPEFLTYFQNEAQLEKSRLLSDRFSAERPKGSFSTLEIQRTEQGDSAMYLCASSLWDTSSYNEQFFGPGTRLTVL.

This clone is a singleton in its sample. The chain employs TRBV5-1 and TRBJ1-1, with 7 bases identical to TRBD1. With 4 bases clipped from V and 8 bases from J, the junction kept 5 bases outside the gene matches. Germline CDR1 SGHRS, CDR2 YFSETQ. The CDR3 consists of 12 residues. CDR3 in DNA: TGCGCCAGCAGCCCGACAGGGTCAGAAGCTTTCTTT. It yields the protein CASSPTGSEAFF.

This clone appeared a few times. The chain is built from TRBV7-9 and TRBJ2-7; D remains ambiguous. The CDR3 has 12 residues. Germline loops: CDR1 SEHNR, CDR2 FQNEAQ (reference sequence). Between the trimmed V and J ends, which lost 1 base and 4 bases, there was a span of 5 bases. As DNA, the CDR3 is TGTGCCAGCAGCTTAGGATTTTACGAGCAGTACTTC. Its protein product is CASSLGFYEQYF. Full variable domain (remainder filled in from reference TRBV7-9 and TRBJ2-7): DTGVSQNPRHKITKRGQNVTFRCDPISEHNRLYWYRQTLGQGPEFLTYFQNEAQLEKSRLLSDRFSAERPKGSFSTLEIQRTEQGDSAMYLCASSLGFYEQYFGPGTRLTVT.

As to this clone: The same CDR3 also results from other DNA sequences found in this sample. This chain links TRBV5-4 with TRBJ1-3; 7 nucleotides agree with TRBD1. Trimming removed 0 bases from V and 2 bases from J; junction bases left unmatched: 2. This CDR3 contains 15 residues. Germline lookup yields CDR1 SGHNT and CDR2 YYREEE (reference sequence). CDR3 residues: CASSLERGPGNTIYF. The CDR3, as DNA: TGTGCCAGCAGCTTGGAGAGGGGGCCTGGAAACACCATATATTTT.

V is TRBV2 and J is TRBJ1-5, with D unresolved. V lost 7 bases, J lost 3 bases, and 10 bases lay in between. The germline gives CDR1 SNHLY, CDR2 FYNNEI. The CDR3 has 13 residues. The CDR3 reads CASTRENNQPQHF. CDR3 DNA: TGTGCCAGCACCCGGGAGAACAATCAGCCCCAGCATTTT.

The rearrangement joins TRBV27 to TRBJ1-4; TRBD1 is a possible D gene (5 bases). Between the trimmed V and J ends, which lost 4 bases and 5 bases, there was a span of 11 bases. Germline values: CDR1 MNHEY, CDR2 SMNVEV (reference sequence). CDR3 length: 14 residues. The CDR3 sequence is CASSSRDGNEKLFF. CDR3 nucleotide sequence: TGTGCCAGCAGTTCGCGGGACGGGAATGAAAAACTGTTTTTT.

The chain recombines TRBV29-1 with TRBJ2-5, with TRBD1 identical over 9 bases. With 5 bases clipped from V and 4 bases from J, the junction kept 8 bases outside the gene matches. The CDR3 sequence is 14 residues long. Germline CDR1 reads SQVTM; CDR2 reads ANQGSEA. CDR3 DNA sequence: TGCAGCGTTAGGGACAGGGTGGGGACAGAGACCCAGTACTTC. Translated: CSVRDRVGTETQYF.

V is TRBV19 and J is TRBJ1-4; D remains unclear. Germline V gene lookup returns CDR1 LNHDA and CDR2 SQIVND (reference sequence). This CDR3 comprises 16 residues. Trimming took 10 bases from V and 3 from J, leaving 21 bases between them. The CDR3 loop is CATGRGGNNANEKLFF. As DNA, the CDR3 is TGTGCCACCGGTCGGGGAGGAAACAACGCTAATGAAAAACTGTTTTTT.

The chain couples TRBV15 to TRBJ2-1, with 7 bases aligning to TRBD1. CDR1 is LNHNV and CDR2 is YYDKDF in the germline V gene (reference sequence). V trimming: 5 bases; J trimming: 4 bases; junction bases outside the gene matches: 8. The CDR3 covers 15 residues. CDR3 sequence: CATSVPGTEYNEQFF. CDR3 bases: TGTGCCACCAGCGTTCCCGGGACAGAGTACAATGAGCAGTTCTTC.

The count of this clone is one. CDR3 region: CASSLRGSLNTEAFF. Written as DNA, the CDR3 is TGTGCCAGCAGCTTACGAGGCAGTCTGAACACTGAAGCTTTCTTT. The V and J genes are TRBV5-5 and TRBJ1-1; no firm D call. The CDR3 covers 15 residues. Trimming stripped 2 bases from V and 0 bases from J, with 11 bases between. Germline V CDR1 and CDR2: SGHKS, YYEKEE (reference sequence).

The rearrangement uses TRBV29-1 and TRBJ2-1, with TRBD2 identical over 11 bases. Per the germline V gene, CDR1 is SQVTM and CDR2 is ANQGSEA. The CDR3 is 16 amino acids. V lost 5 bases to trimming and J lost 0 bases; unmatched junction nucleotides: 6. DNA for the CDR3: TGCAGCGTTAGGGATAGCGGGGGGGTCTCCTACAATGAGCAGTTCTTC. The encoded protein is CSVRDSGGVSYNEQFF.

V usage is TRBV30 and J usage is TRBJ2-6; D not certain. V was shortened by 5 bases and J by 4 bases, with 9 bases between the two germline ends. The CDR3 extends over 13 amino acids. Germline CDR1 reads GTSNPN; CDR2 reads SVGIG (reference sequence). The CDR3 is CAWGILGANVLTF. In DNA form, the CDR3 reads TGTGCCTGGGGGATCCTAGGGGCCAACGTCCTGACTTTC.

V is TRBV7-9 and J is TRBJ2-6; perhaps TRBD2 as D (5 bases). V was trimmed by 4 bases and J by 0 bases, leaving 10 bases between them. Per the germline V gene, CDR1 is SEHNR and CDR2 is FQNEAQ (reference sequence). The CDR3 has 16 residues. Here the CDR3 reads CASSSVRVSGANVLTF. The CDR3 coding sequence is TGTGCCAGCAGCTCCGTGAGGGTCTCTGGGGCCAACGTCCTGACTTTC.

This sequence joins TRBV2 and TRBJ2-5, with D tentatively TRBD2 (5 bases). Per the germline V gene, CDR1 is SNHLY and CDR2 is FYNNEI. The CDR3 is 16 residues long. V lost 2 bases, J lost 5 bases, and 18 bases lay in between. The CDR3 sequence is CASSEFRDPPGETQYF. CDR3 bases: TGTGCCAGCAGTGAATTCCGGGATCCCCCCGGGGAGACCCAGTACTTC.

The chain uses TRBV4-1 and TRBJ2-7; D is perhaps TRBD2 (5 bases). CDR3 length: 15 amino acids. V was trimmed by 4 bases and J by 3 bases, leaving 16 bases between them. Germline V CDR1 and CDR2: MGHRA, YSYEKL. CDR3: CASSLGLTTLYEQYF. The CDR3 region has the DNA TGCGCCAGCAGCCTAGGGTTGACTACCCTCTACGAGCAGTACTTC.

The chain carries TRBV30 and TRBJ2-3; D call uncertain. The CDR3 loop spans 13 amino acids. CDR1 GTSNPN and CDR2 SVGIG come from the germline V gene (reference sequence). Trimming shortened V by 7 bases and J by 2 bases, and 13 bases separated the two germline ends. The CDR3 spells CASQFDSTDTQYF. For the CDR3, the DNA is TGTGCCTCCCAGTTCGATTCCACAGATACGCAGTATTTT.

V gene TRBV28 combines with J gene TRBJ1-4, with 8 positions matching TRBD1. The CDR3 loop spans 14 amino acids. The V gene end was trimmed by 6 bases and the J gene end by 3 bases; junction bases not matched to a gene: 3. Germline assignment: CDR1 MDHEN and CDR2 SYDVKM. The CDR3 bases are TGTGCCAGCAGGGCAGGGGGCTCTAATGAAAAACTGTTTTTT. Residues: CASRAGGSNEKLFF.

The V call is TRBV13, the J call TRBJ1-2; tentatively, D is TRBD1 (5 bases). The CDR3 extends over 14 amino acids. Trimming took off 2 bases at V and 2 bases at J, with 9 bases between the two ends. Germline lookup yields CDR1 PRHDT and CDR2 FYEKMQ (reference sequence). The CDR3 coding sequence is TGTGCCAGCAGCTTACCCGGACAAAACTATGGCTACACCTTC. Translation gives CASSLPGQNYGYTF.

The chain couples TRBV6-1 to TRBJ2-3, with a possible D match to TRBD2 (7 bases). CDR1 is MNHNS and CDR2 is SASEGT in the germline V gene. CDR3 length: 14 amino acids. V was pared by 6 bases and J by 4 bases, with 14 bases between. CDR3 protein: CASSERGGADTQYF. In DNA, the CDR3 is TGTGCCAGCAGCGAGCGAGGGGGGGCAGATACGCAGTATTTT.

The DNA for the CDR3 is TGCGCCAGCAGCTTCCGGGTAAGAGATACGCAGTATTTT. Amino acids: CASSFRVRDTQYF. The chain links TRBV5-1 to TRBJ2-3, with D uncertain. This CDR3 has 13 amino acids. CDR1 is SGHRS, CDR2 YFSETQ, per germline. Trimming removed 2 bases from V and 5 bases from J, with 9 bases in between.

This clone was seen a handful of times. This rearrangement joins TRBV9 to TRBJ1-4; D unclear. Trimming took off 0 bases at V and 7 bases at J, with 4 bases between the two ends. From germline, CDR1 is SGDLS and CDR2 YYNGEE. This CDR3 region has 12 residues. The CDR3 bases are TGTGCCAGCAGCGTAGATGGTGAAAAACTGTTTTTT. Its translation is CASSVDGEKLFF.

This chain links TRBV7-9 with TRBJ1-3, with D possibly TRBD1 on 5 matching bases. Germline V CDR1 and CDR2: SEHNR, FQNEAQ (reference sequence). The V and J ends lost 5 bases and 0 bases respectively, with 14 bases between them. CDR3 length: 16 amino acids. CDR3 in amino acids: CASSRWQGSSGNTIYF. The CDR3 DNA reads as TGTGCCAGCAGCCGCTGGCAGGGCAGCTCTGGAAACACCATATATTTT.

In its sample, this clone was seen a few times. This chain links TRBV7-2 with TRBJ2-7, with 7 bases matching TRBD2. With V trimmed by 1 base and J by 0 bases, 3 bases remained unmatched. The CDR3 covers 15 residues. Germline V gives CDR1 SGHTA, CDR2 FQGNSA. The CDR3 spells CASSLGGGSSYEQYF. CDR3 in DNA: TGTGCCAGCAGCTTAGGGGGGGGGAGCTCCTACGAGCAGTACTTC.